The 6 T cell receptor beta chains below come from one sample, sequenced in a study of identical twins. TCRdb re-analysed the 5' RACE reads in MiXCR, keeping a single row per CDR3 protein. The sample gives hundreds of thousands of distinct CDR3 sequences, less than 7% of which show up once; under 2% is in the top ten. Sequenced: naive T cells sorted from blood. The receptors derive from a man between 18 and 29 years old in good health.

This clonotype was recorded at least ten times. V is TRBV12-3 or TRBV12-4 and J is TRBJ2-6; D may be TRBD1 (6 bases). The ends were cut back, 6 bases at V and 0 bases at J, with 9 bases in the middle. There are 15 residues in the CDR3. CDR3 sequence reads: CASRGQFSGANVLTF. Here the CDR3 DNA reads TGTGCCAGCAGAGGACAGTTCTCTGGGGCCAACGTCCTGACTTTC.

This clonotype has at least ten counts. The CDR3 DNA sequence: TGTGCCAGCAGCCCCGTAGATAGCAATCAGCCCCAGCATTTT. It codes for CASSPVDSNQPQHF. The chain recombines TRBV6-1 with TRBJ1-5, with unresolved D. Germline lookup yields CDR1 MNHNS and CDR2 SASEGT. The V gene lost 6 bases and the J gene lost 0 bases, with 9 bases spanning the gap. This CDR3 is built from 14 residues.

The rearrangement links TRBV24-1 to TRBJ2-5, with 10 bases aligning to TRBD1. V lost 3 bases to trimming and J lost 5 bases; unmatched junction nucleotides: 8. The CDR3 loop spans 16 amino acids. Germline V CDR1 and CDR2: KGHDR, SFDVKD. The CDR3 spells CATSDNGQGDWETQYF. CDR3 nucleotide sequence: TGTGCCACCAGTGATAACGGACAGGGGGATTGGGAGACCCAGTACTTC.

The chain is built from TRBV11-2 and TRBJ1-1, with a tentative D call TRBD1 (5 bases). Trimming removed 1 base at V and 6 bases at J, with 18 bases between. CDR3 length: 16 amino acids. Germline values: CDR1 SGHAT, CDR2 FQNNGV. The chain's CDR3 is CASSLGTLGRGPEAFF. The CDR3 nucleotides read TGTGCCAGCAGCTTAGGGACTTTGGGTCGGGGACCTGAAGCTTTCTTT.

This sequence joins TRBV28 and TRBJ1-6; maybe TRBD1 (5 bases). Germline lookup yields CDR1 MDHEN and CDR2 SYDVKM. This CDR3 has 14 amino acids. The germline V and J ends were trimmed by 4 bases and 9 bases, with 13 bases remaining between them. CDR3 in DNA: TGTGCCAGCAGTTCCACAGGAACAATTTCACCCCTCCACTTT. It codes for CASSSTGTISPLHF.

The sample holds many counts of this clonotype. V gene TRBV10-3 combines with J gene TRBJ1-4; tentative D call: TRBD1 (6 bases). CDR3 length: 13 amino acids. V shed 8 bases and J shed 9 bases, with 16 bases lying between them. CDR1 and CDR2 from the germline V gene are ENHRY and SYGVKD. The CDR3 region is CAIRAGEGKKLFF. DNA of the CDR3: TGTGCCATCCGGGCAGGGGAGGGGAAAAAACTGTTTTTT.